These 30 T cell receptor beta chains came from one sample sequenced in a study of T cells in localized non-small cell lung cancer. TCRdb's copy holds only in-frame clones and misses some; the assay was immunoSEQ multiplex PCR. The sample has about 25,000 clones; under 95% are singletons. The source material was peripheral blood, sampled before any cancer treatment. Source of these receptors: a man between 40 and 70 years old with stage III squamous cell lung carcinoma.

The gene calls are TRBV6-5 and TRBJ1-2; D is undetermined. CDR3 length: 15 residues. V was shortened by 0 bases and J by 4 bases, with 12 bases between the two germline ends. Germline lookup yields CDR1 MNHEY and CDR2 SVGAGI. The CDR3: CASSYSGGRTYGYTF. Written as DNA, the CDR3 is TGTGCCAGCAGTTACTCTGGAGGGCGTACCTATGGCTACACCTTC.

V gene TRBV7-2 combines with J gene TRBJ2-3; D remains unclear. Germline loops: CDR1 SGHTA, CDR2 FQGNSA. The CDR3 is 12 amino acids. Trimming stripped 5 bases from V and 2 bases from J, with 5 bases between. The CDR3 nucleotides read TGTGCCAGCAGCCGGTTCACAGATACGCAGTATTTT. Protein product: CASSRFTDTQYF.

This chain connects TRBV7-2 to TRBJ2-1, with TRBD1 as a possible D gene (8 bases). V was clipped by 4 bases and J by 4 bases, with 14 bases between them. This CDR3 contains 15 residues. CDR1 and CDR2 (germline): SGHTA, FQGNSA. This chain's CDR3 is CASSSGQGGYNEQFF. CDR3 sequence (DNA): TGTGCCAGCAGCTCTGGACAGGGAGGGTACAATGAGCAGTTCTTC.

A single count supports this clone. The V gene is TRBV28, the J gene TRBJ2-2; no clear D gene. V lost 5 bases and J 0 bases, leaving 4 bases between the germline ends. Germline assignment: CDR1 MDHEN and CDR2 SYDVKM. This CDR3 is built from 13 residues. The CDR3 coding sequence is TGTGCCAGCAGTCAACCGAACACCGGGGAGCTGTTTTTT. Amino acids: CASSQPNTGELFF.

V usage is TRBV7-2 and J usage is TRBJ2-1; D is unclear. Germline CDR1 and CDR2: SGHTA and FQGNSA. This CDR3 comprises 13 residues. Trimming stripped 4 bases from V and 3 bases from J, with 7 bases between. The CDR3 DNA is TGTGCCAGCAGCTCAAGCAGCTACAATGAGCAGTTCTTC. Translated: CASSSSSYNEQFF.

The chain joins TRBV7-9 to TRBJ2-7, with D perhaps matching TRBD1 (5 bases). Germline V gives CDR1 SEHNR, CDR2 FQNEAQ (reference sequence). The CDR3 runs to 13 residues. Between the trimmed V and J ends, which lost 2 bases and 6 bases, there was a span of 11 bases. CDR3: CASSLTDTGEQYF. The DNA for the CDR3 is TGTGCCAGCAGCTTAACGGACACTGGCGAGCAGTACTTC.

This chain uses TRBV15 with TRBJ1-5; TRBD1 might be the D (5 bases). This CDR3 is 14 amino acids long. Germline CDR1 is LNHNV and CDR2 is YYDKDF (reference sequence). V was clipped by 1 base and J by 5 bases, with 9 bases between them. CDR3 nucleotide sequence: TGTGCCACCAGCAGAGGGGGCCGCGATCAGCCCCAGCATTTT. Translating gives CATSRGGRDQPQHF.

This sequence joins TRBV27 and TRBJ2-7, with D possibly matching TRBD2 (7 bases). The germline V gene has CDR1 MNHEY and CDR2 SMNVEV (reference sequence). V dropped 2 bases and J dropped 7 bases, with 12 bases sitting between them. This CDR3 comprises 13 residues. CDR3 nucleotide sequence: TGTGCCAGCAGTTTAGAAGGGAGGGGGGAGCAGTACTTC. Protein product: CASSLEGRGEQYF.

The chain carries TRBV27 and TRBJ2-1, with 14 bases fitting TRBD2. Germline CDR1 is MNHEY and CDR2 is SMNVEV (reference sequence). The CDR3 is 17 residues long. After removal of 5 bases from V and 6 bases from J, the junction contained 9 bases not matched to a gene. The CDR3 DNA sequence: TGTGCCAGCAGTACCCAGCGCGGGACTAGCGGGGGCAATGAGCAGTTCTTC. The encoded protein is CASSTQRGTSGGNEQFF.

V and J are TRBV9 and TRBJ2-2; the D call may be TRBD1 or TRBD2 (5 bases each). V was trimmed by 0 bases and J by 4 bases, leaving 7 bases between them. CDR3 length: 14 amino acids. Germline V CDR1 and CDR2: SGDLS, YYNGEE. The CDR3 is CASSVAGPTGELFF. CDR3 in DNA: TGTGCCAGCAGCGTAGCGGGGCCCACCGGGGAGCTGTTTTTT.

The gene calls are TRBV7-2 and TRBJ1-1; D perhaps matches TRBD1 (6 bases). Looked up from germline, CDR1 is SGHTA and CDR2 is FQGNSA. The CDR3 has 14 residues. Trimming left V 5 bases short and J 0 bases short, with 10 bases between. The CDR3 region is CASSMDRVNTEAFF. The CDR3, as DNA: TGTGCCAGCAGCATGGACAGAGTGAACACTGAAGCTTTCTTT.

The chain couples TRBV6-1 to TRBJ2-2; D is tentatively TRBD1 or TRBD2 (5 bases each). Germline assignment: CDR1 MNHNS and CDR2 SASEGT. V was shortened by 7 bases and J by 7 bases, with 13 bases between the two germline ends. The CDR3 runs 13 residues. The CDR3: CASTQEGIGELFF. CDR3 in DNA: TGTGCCAGCACCCAAGAGGGGATCGGGGAGCTGTTTTTT.

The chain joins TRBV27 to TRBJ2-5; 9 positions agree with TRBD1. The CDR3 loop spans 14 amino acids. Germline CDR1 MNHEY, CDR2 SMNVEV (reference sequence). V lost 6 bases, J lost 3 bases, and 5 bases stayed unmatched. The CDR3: CASSLGTGKETQYF. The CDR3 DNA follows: TGTGCCAGCAGCCTTGGGACAGGGAAAGAGACCCAGTACTTC.

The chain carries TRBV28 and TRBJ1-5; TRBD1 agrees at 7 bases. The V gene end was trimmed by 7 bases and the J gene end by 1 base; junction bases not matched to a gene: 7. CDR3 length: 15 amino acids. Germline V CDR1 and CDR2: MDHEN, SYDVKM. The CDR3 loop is CASTMTGPSNQPQHF. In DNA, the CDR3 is TGTGCCAGCACTATGACAGGGCCGAGCAATCAGCCCCAGCATTTT.

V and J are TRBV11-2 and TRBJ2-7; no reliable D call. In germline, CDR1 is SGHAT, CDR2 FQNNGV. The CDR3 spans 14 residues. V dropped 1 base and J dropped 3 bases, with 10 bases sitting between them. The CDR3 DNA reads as TGTGCCAGCAGCTTAGCCCCCCGTTTCTACGAGCAGTACTTC. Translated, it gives CASSLAPRFYEQYF.

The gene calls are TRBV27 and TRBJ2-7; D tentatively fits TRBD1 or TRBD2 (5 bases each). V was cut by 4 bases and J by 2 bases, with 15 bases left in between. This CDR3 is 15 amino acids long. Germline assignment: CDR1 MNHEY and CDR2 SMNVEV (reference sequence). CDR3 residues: CASSYDSRGPYEQYF. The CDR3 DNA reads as TGTGCCAGCAGTTATGACAGCCGGGGCCCCTACGAGCAGTACTTC.

The CDR3, as DNA: TGTGCCAGCAGCGTAGATGGGGGGAAGGGAAACACCATATATTTT. It is translated as CASSVDGGKGNTIYF. The J gene is TRBJ1-3, the V gene TRBV9, with D tentatively TRBD1 (5 bases). This CDR3 has 15 amino acids. V was trimmed by 0 bases and J by 4 bases, leaving 11 bases between them. Germline V gene data show CDR1 as SGDLS and CDR2 as YYNGEE.

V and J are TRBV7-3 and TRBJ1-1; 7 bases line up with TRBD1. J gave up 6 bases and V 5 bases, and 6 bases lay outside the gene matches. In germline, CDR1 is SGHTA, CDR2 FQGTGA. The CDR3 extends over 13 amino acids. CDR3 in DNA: TGTGCCAGCAGCCCAAACAGGGGCCCTGAAGCTTTCTTT. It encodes CASSPNRGPEAFF.

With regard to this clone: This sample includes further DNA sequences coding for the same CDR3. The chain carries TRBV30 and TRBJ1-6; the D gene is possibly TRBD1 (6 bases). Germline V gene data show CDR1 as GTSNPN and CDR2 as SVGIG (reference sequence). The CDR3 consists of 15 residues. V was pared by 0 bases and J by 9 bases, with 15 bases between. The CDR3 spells CAWSVGGPGGSPLHF. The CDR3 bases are TGTGCCTGGAGTGTAGGGGGGCCGGGGGGTTCACCCCTCCACTTT.

CDR3: CASSELGNYGYTF. In DNA form, the CDR3 reads TGTGCCAGCAGTGAGTTGGGTAACTATGGCTACACCTTC. The chain links TRBV2 to TRBJ1-2; D gene uncertain. CDR1 and CDR2 (germline): SNHLY, FYNNEI. This CDR3 comprises 13 residues. Trimming removed 3 bases from V and 1 base from J, with 6 bases in between.

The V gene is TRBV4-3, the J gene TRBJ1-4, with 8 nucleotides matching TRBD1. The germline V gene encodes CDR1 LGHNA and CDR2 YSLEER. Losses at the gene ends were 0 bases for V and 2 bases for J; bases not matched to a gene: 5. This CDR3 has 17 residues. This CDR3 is CASSQDTGGKTNEKLFF. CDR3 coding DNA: TGCGCCAGCAGCCAAGATACAGGGGGGAAGACTAATGAAAAACTGTTTTTT.

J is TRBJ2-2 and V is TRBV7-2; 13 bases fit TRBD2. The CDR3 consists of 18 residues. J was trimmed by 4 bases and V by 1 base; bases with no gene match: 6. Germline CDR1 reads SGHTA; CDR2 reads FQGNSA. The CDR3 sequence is CASSLGLAGGLGTGELFF. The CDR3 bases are TGTGCCAGCAGCTTAGGACTAGCGGGAGGTCTCGGCACCGGGGAGCTGTTTTTT.

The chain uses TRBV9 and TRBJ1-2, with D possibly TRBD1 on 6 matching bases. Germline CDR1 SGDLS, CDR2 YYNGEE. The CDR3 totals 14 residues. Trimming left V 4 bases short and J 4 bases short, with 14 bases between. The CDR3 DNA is TGTGCCAGCAGCCCGAGACAGGCCCCCTATGGCTACACCTTC. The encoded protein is CASSPRQAPYGYTF.

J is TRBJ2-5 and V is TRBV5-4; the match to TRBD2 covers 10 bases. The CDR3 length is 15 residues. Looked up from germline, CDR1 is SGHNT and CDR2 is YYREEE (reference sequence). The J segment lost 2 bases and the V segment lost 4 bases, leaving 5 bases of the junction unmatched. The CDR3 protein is CASSRAGLAQETQYF. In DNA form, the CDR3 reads TGTGCCAGCAGCCGGGCGGGACTAGCGCAAGAGACCCAGTACTTC.

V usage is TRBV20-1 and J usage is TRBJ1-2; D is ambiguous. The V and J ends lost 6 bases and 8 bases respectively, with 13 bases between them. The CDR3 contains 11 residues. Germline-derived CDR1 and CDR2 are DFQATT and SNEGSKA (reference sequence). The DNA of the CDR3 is TGCAGTGCGAGCGTGATCCCCGGCTACACCTTC. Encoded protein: CSASVIPGYTF.

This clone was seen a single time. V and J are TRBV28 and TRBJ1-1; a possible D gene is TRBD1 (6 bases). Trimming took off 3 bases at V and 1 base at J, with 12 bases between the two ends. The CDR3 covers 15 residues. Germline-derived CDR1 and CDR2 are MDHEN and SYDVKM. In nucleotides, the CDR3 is TGTGCCAGCAGTTTTGAGCACAGGGCGAACACTGAAGCTTTCTTT. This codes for CASSFEHRANTEAFF.

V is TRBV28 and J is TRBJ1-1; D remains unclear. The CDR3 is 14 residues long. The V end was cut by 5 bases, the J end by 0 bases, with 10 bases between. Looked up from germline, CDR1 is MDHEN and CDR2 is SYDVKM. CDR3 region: CASSQLVMNTEAFF. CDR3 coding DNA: TGTGCCAGCAGTCAGTTGGTGATGAACACTGAAGCTTTCTTT. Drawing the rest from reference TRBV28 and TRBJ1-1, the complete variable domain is DVKVTQSSRYLVKRTGEKVFLECVQDMDHENMFWYRQDPGLGLRLIYFSYDVKMKEKGDIPEGYSVSREKKERFSLILESASTNQTSMYLCASSQLVMNTEAFFGQGTRLTVV.

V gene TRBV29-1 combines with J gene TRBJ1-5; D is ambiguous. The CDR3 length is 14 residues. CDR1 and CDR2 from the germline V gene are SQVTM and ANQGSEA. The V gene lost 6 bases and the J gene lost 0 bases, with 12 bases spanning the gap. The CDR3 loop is CSVRWTDSNQPQHF. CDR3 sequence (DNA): TGCAGCGTGCGGTGGACGGATAGCAATCAGCCCCAGCATTTT.

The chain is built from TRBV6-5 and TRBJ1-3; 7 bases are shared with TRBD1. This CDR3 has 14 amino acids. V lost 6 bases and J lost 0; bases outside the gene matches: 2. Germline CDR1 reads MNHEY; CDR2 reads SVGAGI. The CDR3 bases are TGTGCCAGCAGGACAGGGTTCTCTGGAAACACCATATATTTT. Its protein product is CASRTGFSGNTIYF.

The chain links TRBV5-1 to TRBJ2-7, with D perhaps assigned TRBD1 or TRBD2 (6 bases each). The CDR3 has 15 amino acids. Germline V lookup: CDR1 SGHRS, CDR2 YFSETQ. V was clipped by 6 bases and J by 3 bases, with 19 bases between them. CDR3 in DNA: TGCGCCAGCAACCTCGTAGGGGGGCAGGACTACGAGCAGTACTTC. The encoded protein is CASNLVGGQDYEQYF.